The 20 T cell receptor beta chains reported below all come from one sample, sequenced in a study of T cell responses to AZD1222 COVID-19 vaccine. Method: immunoSEQ multiplex PCR; TCRdb's copy keeps in-frame clones and lacks some. The repertoire includes about 140,000 clones, roughly 90% of them detected once, and 3.1% sits in the top ten. Here the sequenced sample was peripheral blood, taken on day 0 of AZD1222 vaccination. The receptors derive from an adult in good health.

The chain has TRBV28 and TRBJ2-7; 9 bases align to TRBD1. J was trimmed by 4 bases and V by 6 bases; bases with no gene match: 4. The CDR3 is 13 amino acids. The germline V gene has CDR1 MDHEN and CDR2 SYDVKM. This chain's CDR3 is CASRPQGAYEQYF. CDR3 in DNA: TGTGCCAGCAGACCACAGGGGGCATACGAGCAGTACTTC.

V gene TRBV19 combines with J gene TRBJ1-4, with 10 bases that match TRBD1. CDR3 size: 16 residues. J lost 7 bases, V lost 5 bases, and 10 bases had no gene match. Germline CDR1 reads LNHDA; CDR2 reads SQIVND (reference sequence). The DNA for the CDR3 is TGTGCCAGTAGTCCACACAGGGACAGGGGAGGTGAAAAACTGTTTTTT. This sequence encodes CASSPHRDRGGEKLFF.

Remarks on this clone: Other DNA sequences from this sample encode an identical CDR3 as well. V usage is TRBV3-1 (or the pseudogene TRBV3-2) and J usage is TRBJ1-1; 11 bases fit TRBD1. The CDR3 spans 14 residues. Germline V lookup: CDR1 LGHDT, CDR2 YNNKEL (reference sequence). Unmatched junction bases numbered 3, after V lost 4 bases and J lost 5 bases. The CDR3 DNA sequence: TGTGCCAGCAGCCGCGGACAGGGGGCAACTGAAGCTTTCTTT. Protein sequence: CASSRGQGATEAFF.

The rearrangement uses TRBV5-1 and TRBJ2-7; D perhaps matches TRBD2 (6 bases). V was pared by 2 bases and J by 2 bases, with 14 bases between. Germline-derived CDR1 and CDR2 are SGHRS and YFSETQ. This CDR3 is 15 amino acids long. The CDR3 DNA is TGCGCCAGCAGCTTAACCGGGACTCCTGCCTACGAGCAGTACTTC. Its protein is CASSLTGTPAYEQYF.

The J gene is TRBJ1-4, the V gene TRBV11-2, with TRBD1 matching over 9 bases. Germline CDR1 SGHAT, CDR2 FQNNGV. This CDR3 spans 15 amino acids. With 5 bases clipped from V and 10 bases from J, the junction kept 11 bases outside the gene matches. This chain's CDR3 is CASSVTGGSFVKLFF. CDR3 coding DNA: TGTGCCAGCAGCGTCACAGGGGGCTCCTTTGTAAAACTGTTTTTT.

The chain employs TRBV28 and TRBJ2-7, with a weak D call TRBD1 (7 bases). Germline V gene data show CDR1 as MDHEN and CDR2 as SYDVKM. CDR3 size: 16 residues. Trimming pared 7 bases from V and 4 bases from J, leaving 23 bases between. CDR3 amino acids: CASTMGGQSASYEQYF. CDR3 nucleotides: TGTGCCAGCACCATGGGGGGACAGTCTGCCTCTTACGAGCAGTACTTC.

This clone was counted once. The genes are TRBV7-8 and TRBJ2-2, with 7 positions matching TRBD1. This CDR3 contains 18 residues. With 5 bases clipped from V and 0 bases from J, the junction kept 12 bases outside the gene matches. CDR1 and CDR2 (germline): SGHVS, FQNEAQ. The CDR3 region is CASSLGTAHSTNTGELFF. The CDR3 DNA reads as TGTGCCAGCAGCCTGGGGACAGCCCATTCCACGAACACCGGGGAGCTGTTTTTT.

The chain recombines TRBV28 with TRBJ1-5, with no clear D. The CDR3 spans 14 residues. V was clipped by 3 bases and J by 2 bases, with 8 bases between them. The germline V gene encodes CDR1 MDHEN and CDR2 SYDVKM. DNA for the CDR3: TGTGCCAGCAGTTTTTCTCCACGCAATCAGCCCCAGCATTTT. This encodes CASSFSPRNQPQHF.

V and J are TRBV5-1 and TRBJ2-2, with TRBD1 as a possible D gene (5 bases). Germline CDR1 and CDR2: SGHRS and YFSETQ. With 1 base removed from V and 4 bases from J, the gap between germline ends came to 11 bases. CDR3 length equals 15 residues. CDR3 in DNA: TGCGCCAGCAGCTTGTATCAGGGCGGCACCGGGGAGCTGTTTTTT. Amino acid sequence: CASSLYQGGTGELFF.

CDR3 amino acids: CASSLEIRTELFYEQYF. CDR3 sequence (DNA): TGTGCCAGCAGCTTAGAAATCCGGACAGAACTCTTCTACGAGCAGTACTTC. The V call is TRBV7-8, the J call TRBJ2-7, with D possibly being TRBD1 (6 bases). Germline assignment: CDR1 SGHVS and CDR2 FQNEAQ. The CDR3 has 17 amino acids. Trimming removed 1 base at V and 3 bases at J, with 19 bases between.

This rearrangement joins TRBV11-2 to TRBJ2-7; D ambiguous. The CDR3 covers 14 residues. CDR1 is SGHAT and CDR2 is FQNNGV in the germline V gene. Trimming removed 2 bases from V and 1 base from J, with 9 bases in between. The CDR3 protein is CASSLMPASYEQYF. The CDR3 DNA reads as TGTGCCAGCAGCTTAATGCCAGCTTCCTACGAGCAGTACTTC.

The chain carries TRBV6-1 and TRBJ2-1; D is perhaps TRBD2 (6 bases). The CDR3 runs to 15 residues. V dropped 2 bases and J dropped 2 bases, with 10 bases sitting between them. Germline V CDR1 and CDR2: MNHNS, SASEGT. The chain's CDR3 is CASSEWGTAYNEQFF. The CDR3, as DNA: TGTGCCAGCAGTGAATGGGGGACTGCCTACAATGAGCAGTTCTTC.

The rearrangement joins TRBV19 to TRBJ2-5; 10 positions match TRBD1. Trimming removed 4 bases from V and 13 bases from J; junction bases left unmatched: 6. This CDR3 comprises 12 residues. Germline V CDR1 and CDR2: LNHDA, SQIVND (reference sequence). The CDR3: CASSSAGTGAYF. CDR3 in DNA: TGTGCCAGTAGTAGTGCCGGGACAGGGGCGTACTTC.

CDR3 nucleotide sequence: TGTGCCAGCAGTACCCCCGGGACAGGGGGCGAGCAGTACTTC. Its translation is CASSTPGTGGEQYF. The J gene is TRBJ2-7, the V gene TRBV28; 11 nucleotides agree with TRBD1. Germline V gene sequence: CDR1 MDHEN, CDR2 SYDVKM. V was pared by 5 bases and J by 6 bases, with 6 bases of the junction left unmatched. The CDR3 runs to 14 residues.

The rearrangement joins TRBV19 to TRBJ1-2, with D possibly TRBD1 on 5 matching bases. The length of the CDR3 is 17 residues. The V gene lost 5 bases and the J gene lost 8 bases, with 27 bases spanning the gap. The germline CDR1 and CDR2 sequences are LNHDA and SQIVND (reference sequence). CDR3 DNA sequence: TGTGCCAGTAGTTCCCCCCCGGGACCTCAAGGGAACTGGGGCTACACCTTC. It is translated as CASSSPPGPQGNWGYTF.

V usage is TRBV4-1 and J usage is TRBJ2-3; either TRBD1 or TRBD2 may fit D (6 bases each). Trimming removed 6 bases from V and 5 bases from J, with 12 bases in between. The CDR3 has 13 amino acids. CDR1 is MGHRA and CDR2 is YSYEKL in the germline V gene. In nucleotides, the CDR3 is TGCGCCAGCAGTAAAGGGGGGAGAGATACGCAGTATTTT. Translation: CASSKGGRDTQYF.

The rearrangement links TRBV27 to TRBJ2-1; TRBD2 matches at 7 bases. This CDR3 region has 15 residues. CDR1 is MNHEY and CDR2 is SMNVEV in the germline V gene (reference sequence). V was pared by 1 base and J by 0 bases, with 0 bases of the junction left unmatched. CDR3 protein: CASSLWEGSYNEQFF. The CDR3 bases are TGTGCCAGCAGTTTATGGGAGGGCTCCTACAATGAGCAGTTCTTC.

Here the CDR3 reads CASGDTGELFF. CDR3 DNA: TGTGCCAGCGGCGACACCGGGGAGCTGTTTTTT. The chain combines TRBV7-6 with TRBJ2-2; unclear D gene. Germline V gene sequence: CDR1 SGHVS, CDR2 FNYEAQ. The CDR3 runs 11 residues. The germline V and J ends were trimmed by 8 bases and 3 bases, with 4 bases remaining between them.

This chain links TRBV9 with TRBJ2-3; no reliable D call. V dropped 0 bases and J dropped 2 bases, with 7 bases sitting between them. The germline V gene encodes CDR1 SGDLS and CDR2 YYNGEE. The CDR3 spans 14 residues. The CDR3: CASSVDPNTDTQYF. CDR3 bases: TGTGCCAGCAGCGTAGATCCCAACACAGATACGCAGTATTTT.

V usage is TRBV5-1 and J usage is TRBJ2-7; 8 bases map to TRBD1. CDR1 and CDR2 from the germline V gene are SGHRS and YFSETQ. The CDR3 totals 15 residues. With 2 bases clipped from V and 4 bases from J, the junction kept 8 bases outside the gene matches. The CDR3 nucleotides read TGCGCCAGCAGCTTACCCCGGACAGGGAGTTACGAGCAGTACTTC. It specifies CASSLPRTGSYEQYF.